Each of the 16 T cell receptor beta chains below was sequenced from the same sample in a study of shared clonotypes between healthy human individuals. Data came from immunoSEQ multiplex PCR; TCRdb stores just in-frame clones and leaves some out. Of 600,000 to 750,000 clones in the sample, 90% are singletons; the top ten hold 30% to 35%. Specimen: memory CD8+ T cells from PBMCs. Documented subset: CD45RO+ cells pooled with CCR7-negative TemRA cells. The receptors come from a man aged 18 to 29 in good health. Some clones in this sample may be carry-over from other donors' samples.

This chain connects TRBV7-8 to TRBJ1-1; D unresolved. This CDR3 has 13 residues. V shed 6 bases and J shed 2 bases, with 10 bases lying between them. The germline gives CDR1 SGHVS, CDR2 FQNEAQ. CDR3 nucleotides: TGTGCCAGCAGTCCCACCTTAAACACTGAAGCTTTCTTT. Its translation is CASSPTLNTEAFF.

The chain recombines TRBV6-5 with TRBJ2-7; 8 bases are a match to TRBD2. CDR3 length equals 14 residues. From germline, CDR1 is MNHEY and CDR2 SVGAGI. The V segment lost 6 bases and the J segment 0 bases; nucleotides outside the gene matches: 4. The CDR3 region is CASSLRGVSYEQYF. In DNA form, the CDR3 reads TGTGCCAGCAGCCTGCGGGGGGTCTCCTACGAGCAGTACTTC.

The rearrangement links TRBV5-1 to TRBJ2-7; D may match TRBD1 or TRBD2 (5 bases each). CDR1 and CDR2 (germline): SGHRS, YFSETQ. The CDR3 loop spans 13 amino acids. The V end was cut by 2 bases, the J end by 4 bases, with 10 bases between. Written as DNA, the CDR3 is TGCGCCAGCAGCTTCCGGGACCCATACGAGCAGTACTTC. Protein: CASSFRDPYEQYF.

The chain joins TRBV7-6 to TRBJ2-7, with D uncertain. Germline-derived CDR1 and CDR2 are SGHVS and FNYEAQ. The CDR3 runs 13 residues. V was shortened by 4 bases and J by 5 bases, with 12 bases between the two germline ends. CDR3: CASSSSPGDEQYF. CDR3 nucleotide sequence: TGTGCCAGCAGCTCTTCGCCTGGGGACGAGCAGTACTTC.

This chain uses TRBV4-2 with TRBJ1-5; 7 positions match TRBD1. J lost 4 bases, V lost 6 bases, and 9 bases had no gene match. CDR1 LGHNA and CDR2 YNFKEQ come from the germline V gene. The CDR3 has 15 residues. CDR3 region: CASRVDRELNQPQHF. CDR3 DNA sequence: TGTGCCAGCAGAGTTGACAGGGAATTAAATCAGCCCCAGCATTTT.

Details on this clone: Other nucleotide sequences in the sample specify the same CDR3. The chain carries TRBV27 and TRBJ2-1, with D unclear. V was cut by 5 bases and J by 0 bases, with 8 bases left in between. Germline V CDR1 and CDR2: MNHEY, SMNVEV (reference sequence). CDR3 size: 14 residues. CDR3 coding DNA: TGTGCCAGCAGTCTCCGGAGCTCCTACAATGAGCAGTTCTTC. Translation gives CASSLRSSYNEQFF.

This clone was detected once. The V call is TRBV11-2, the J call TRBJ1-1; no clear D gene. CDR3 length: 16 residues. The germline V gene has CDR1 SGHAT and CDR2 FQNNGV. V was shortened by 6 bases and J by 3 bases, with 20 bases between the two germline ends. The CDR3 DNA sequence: TGTGCCAGCAGATTATACAGTGCCTCCGACTACACTGAAGCTTTCTTT. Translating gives CASRLYSASDYTEAFF.

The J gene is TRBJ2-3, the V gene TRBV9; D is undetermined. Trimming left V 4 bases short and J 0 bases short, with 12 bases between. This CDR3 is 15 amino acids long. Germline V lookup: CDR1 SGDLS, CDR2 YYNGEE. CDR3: CASSPDVTSTDTQYF. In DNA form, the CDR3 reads TGTGCCAGCAGCCCAGACGTCACTAGCACAGATACGCAGTATTTT.

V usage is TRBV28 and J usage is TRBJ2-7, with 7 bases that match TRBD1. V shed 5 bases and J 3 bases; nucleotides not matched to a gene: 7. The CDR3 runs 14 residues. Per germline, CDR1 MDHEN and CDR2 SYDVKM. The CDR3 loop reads CASSLDRRIYEQYF. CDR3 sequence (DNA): TGTGCCAGCAGTCTGGACAGGCGGATCTACGAGCAGTACTTC. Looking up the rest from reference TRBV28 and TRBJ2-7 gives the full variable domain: DVKVTQSSRYLVKRTGEKVFLECVQDMDHENMFWYRQDPGLGLRLIYFSYDVKMKEKGDIPEGYSVSREKKERFSLILESASTNQTSMYLCASSLDRRIYEQYFGPGTRLTVT.

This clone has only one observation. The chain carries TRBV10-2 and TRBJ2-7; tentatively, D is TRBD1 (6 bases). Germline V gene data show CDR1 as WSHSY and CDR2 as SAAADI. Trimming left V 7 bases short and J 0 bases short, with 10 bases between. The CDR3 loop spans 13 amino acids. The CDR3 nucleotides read TGCGCCAGCACTATGACAGGCTCCTACGAGCAGTACTTC. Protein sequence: CASTMTGSYEQYF.

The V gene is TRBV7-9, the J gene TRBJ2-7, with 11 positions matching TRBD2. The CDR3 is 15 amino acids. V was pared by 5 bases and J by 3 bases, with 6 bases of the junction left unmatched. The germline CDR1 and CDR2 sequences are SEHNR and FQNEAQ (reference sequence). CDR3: CASSSGGLADYEQYF. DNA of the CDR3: TGTGCCAGCAGCAGCGGGGGACTAGCGGACTACGAGCAGTACTTC.

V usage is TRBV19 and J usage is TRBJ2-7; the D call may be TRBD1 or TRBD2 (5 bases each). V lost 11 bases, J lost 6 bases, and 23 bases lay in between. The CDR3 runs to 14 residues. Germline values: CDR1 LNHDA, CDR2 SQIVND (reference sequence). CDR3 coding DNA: TGTGCCGGGGGACGGAGAACCTTATCCCTCGAGCAGTACTTC. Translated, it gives CAGGRRTLSLEQYF. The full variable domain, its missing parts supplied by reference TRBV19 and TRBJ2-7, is DGGITQSPKYLFRKEGQNVTLSCEQNLNHDAMYWYRQDPGQGLRLIYYSQIVNDFQKGDIAEGYSVSREKKESFPLTVTSAQKNPTAFYLCAGGRRTLSLEQYFGPGTRLTVT.

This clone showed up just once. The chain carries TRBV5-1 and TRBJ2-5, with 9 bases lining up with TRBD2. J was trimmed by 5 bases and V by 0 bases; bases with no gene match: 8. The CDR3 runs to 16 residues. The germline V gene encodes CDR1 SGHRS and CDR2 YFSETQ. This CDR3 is CASSLAGLAGWETQYF. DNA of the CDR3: TGCGCCAGCAGCTTGGCGGGGCTAGCGGGATGGGAGACCCAGTACTTC.

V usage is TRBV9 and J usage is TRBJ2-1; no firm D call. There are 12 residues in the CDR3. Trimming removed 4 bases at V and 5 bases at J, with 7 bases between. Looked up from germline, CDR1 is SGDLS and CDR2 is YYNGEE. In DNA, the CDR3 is TGTGCCAGCAGCCCCCATGACAATGAGCAGTTCTTC. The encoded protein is CASSPHDNEQFF.

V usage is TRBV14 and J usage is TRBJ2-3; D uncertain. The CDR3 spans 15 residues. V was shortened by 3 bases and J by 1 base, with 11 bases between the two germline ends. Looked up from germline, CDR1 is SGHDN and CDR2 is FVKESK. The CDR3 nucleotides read TGTGCCAGCAGCCAGACGCTCTCCGGCACAGATACGCAGTATTTT. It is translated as CASSQTLSGTDTQYF.

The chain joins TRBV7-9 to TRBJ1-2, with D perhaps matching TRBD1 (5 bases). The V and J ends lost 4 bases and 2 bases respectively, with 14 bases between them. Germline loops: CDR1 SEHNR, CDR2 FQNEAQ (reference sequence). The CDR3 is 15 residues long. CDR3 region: CASSSVGRQNYGYTF. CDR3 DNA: TGTGCCAGCAGCTCCGTGGGACGACAGAACTATGGCTACACCTTC.